This note documents a single TCR beta chain sequence. Its antigen is not known. A read error may explain this, as a much larger clone is one base away. RNA was extracted from bulk tissue without any cell sorting. This entry belongs to a study of tumor and adjacent non-tumor tissue in lung cancer. Study-level information: On average, productive TCRbeta reads reached some 4.2 million per sample.

Overall study results and limits: Significantly higher TCR diversity was found in tumor than normal lung. Normal lung showed higher cumulative top 100 clone frequency than tumor.

The library came from three nested PCR rounds adapted from ARM-PCR protocols. TCRdb processed the multiplex PCR reads anew with MiXCR; each CDR3 protein has one entry. The sample lists tens of thousands of distinct CDR3 sequences; 55% to 70% were seen once. The CDR3 contains 16 residues. The chain links TRBV21-1 to TRBJ2-3. TRBV21-1 has pseudogene status. This receptor was obtained from a woman in her seventies with non-small cell lung cancer. Material: lung tumor tissue. CDR3 DNA sequence: TGTGCCAGCAGCAAAGAAGGGTTAGGCAGCACAGATACGCAGTATTTT. It codes for CASSKEGLGSTDTQYF.